Presented here are 22 T cell receptor beta chains from one specimen sequenced in a study of blood T cell repertoires in COVID-19. The data were produced by immunoSEQ multiplex PCR, yet TCRdb's version contains in-frame clones alone and is incomplete. This sample has 52,000 or so clones; about 70% occur once, and the top ten carry roughly a fifth. Sequenced: peripheral blood. The receptors here all came from a man aged 45-65 years with active or convalescent COVID-19.

This rearrangement joins TRBV6-6 to TRBJ1-1; D ambiguous. CDR3 length equals 13 residues. Deletions cut 4 bases from V and 1 base from J, with 7 bases between. The germline V gene encodes CDR1 MNHNY and CDR2 SVGAGI (reference sequence). The CDR3 loop is CASSSYWNTEAFF. CDR3 coding DNA: TGTGCCAGCAGTTCCTACTGGAACACTGAAGCTTTCTTT.

The V call is TRBV5-6, the J call TRBJ2-3; TRBD1 matches at 8 bases. With V trimmed by 6 bases and J by 2 bases, 8 bases remained unmatched. This CDR3 contains 15 residues. CDR1 is SGHDT, CDR2 YYEEEE, per germline. The CDR3 is CASTPDRVATDTQYF. The CDR3 coding sequence is TGTGCCAGCACCCCGGACAGGGTGGCCACAGATACGCAGTATTTT.

By proportion, this clone is medium-sized. The chain carries TRBV5-8 and TRBJ2-7; 8 bases match TRBD1. Per germline, CDR1 SGHTS and CDR2 YDEGEE. This CDR3 has 13 amino acids. The V segment lost 5 bases and the J segment 2 bases; nucleotides outside the gene matches: 3. CDR3 in amino acids: CASRLTGAYEQYF. In DNA form, the CDR3 reads TGTGCCAGCAGATTGACAGGGGCCTACGAGCAGTACTTC. The whole variable domain, remainder taken from reference TRBV5-8 and TRBJ2-7, is EAGVTQSPTHLIKTRGQQATLRCSPISGHTSVYWYQQALGLGLQFLLWYDEGEERNRGNFPPRFSGRQFPNYSSELNVNALELEDSALYLCASRLTGAYEQYFGPGTRLTVT.

The chain carries TRBV7-9 and TRBJ1-6; 8 bases agree with TRBD1. CDR1 and CDR2 from the germline V gene are SEHNR and FQNEAQ (reference sequence). The CDR3 contains 16 residues. Trimming removed 2 bases from V and 9 bases from J; junction bases left unmatched: 9. The CDR3 is CASSLPTGTGISPLHF. CDR3 nucleotide sequence: TGTGCCAGCAGCTTACCGACCGGGACAGGAATTTCACCCCTCCACTTT. The whole variable domain, filled in from reference TRBV7-9 and TRBJ1-6, reads DTGVSQNPRHKITKRGQNVTFRCDPISEHNRLYWYRQTLGQGPEFLTYFQNEAQLEKSRLLSDRFSAERPKGSFSTLEIQRTEQGDSAMYLCASSLPTGTGISPLHFGNGTRLTVT.

The genes are TRBV5-1 and TRBJ2-7, with 11 bases aligning to TRBD2. The CDR3 length is 14 residues. Germline assignment: CDR1 SGHRS and CDR2 YFSETQ. V dropped 3 bases and J dropped 3; count of bases not matched to a gene: 2. CDR3 DNA sequence: TGCGCCAGCAGCTCTGGGACTAGCGGCTACGAGCAGTACTTC. Its protein product is CASSSGTSGYEQYF.

The chain employs TRBV18 and TRBJ2-7; TRBD2 agrees at 11 bases. The CDR3 runs to 17 residues. Germline-derived CDR1 and CDR2 are KGHSH and LQKENI. Trimming took 2 bases from V and 7 from J; bases not matched to a gene: 13. The CDR3 spells CASSPGLAGGATREQYF. The CDR3 nucleotides read TGTGCCAGCTCACCAGGGCTAGCGGGAGGAGCGACACGAGAGCAGTACTTC.

The table lists this clone with a count of one. J is TRBJ2-3 and V is TRBV19, with 10 nucleotides matching TRBD1. Trimming removed 2 bases from V and 0 bases from J; junction bases left unmatched: 11. The CDR3 sequence is 19 residues long. Germline loops: CDR1 LNHDA, CDR2 SQIVND (reference sequence). CDR3: CASSIIISVGQGSTDTQYF. In DNA form, the CDR3 reads TGTGCCAGTAGTATAATAATTTCGGTGGGACAGGGGAGCACAGATACGCAGTATTTT.

The V call is TRBV5-6, the J call TRBJ2-3; D is unresolved. CDR1 is SGHDT and CDR2 is YYEEEE in the germline V gene. Trimming stripped 2 bases from V and 2 bases from J, with 9 bases between. The CDR3 length is 14 residues. CDR3 bases: TGTGCCAGCAGCTTAGGCAGGTTCACAGATACGCAGTATTTT. Protein sequence: CASSLGRFTDTQYF. The variable domain in full, completed from reference TRBV5-6 and TRBJ2-3, reads DAGVTQSPTHLIKTRGQQVTLRCSPKSGHDTVSWYQQALGQGPQFIFQYYEEEERQRGNFPDRFSGHQFPNYSSELNVNALLLGDSALYLCASSLGRFTDTQYFGPGTRLTVL.

The chain has TRBV9 and TRBJ2-7; TRBD1 agrees at 7 bases. This CDR3 spans 17 amino acids. J lost 4 bases, V lost 4 bases, and 17 bases had no gene match. Germline V CDR1 and CDR2: SGDLS, YYNGEE. The CDR3 loop is CASSSRGLGVSLYEQYF. In DNA, the CDR3 is TGTGCCAGCAGCTCCAGGGGGTTGGGAGTTTCGTTGTACGAGCAGTACTTC. Looking up the rest from reference TRBV9 and TRBJ2-7 gives the full variable domain: DSGVTQTPKHLITATGQRVTLRCSPRSGDLSVYWYQQSLDQGLQFLIQYYNGEERAKGNILERFSAQQFPDLHSELNLSSLELGDSALYFCASSSRGLGVSLYEQYFGPGTRLTVT.

The genes are TRBV5-6 and TRBJ2-7; 8 bases align to TRBD2. CDR1 and CDR2 (germline): SGHDT, YYEEEE. This CDR3 is 16 amino acids long. V shed 4 bases and J 0 bases; nucleotides not matched to a gene: 9. In DNA, the CDR3 is TGTGCCAGCAGCCAAAATCCGACTAGCGTCTCCTACGAGCAGTACTTC. Protein: CASSQNPTSVSYEQYF.

The chain is built from TRBV5-6 and TRBJ1-4, with 10 bases aligning to TRBD1. The germline V gene has CDR1 SGHDT and CDR2 YYEEEE. The CDR3 extends over 15 amino acids. The J segment lost 12 bases and the V segment lost 2 bases, leaving 10 bases of the junction unmatched. The CDR3 reads CASSFIDRGPAELFF. CDR3 nucleotide sequence: TGTGCCAGCAGCTTCATCGACAGGGGGCCGGCGGAACTGTTTTTT.

By frequency in the sample, this clone is medium-sized (0.01 to 0.1%). The V call is TRBV5-1, the J call TRBJ2-3; TRBD2 matches at 7 bases. The V segment lost 1 base and the J segment 4 bases; nucleotides outside the gene matches: 6. The germline CDR1 and CDR2 sequences are SGHRS and YFSETQ. The CDR3 spans 15 residues. CDR3 amino acids: CASSLYGGTPDTQYF. The CDR3 bases are TGCGCCAGCAGCTTGTACGGGGGGACCCCAGATACGCAGTATTTT.

This chain connects TRBV19 to TRBJ1-5; perhaps TRBD1 as D (5 bases). This CDR3 spans 17 amino acids. V lost 4 bases and J 0 bases, leaving 16 bases between the germline ends. Germline assignment: CDR1 LNHDA and CDR2 SQIVND (reference sequence). The DNA for the CDR3 is TGTGCCAGTAGTACCGGACGGGGGAGAATTAGCAATCAGCCCCAGCATTTT. Translating it yields CASSTGRGRISNQPQHF.

The chain couples TRBV6-2 or TRBV6-3 to TRBJ2-7; 10 nucleotides align to TRBD1. J was trimmed by 3 bases and V by 4 bases; bases with no gene match: 6. The germline V gene encodes CDR1 MNHEY and CDR2 SVGEGT. This CDR3 has 15 residues. CDR3: CASSFSGTGDYEQYF. CDR3 bases: TGTGCCAGCAGTTTTTCGGGGACAGGGGACTACGAGCAGTACTTC.

The chain is built from TRBV5-1 and TRBJ2-5, with 8 bases aligning to TRBD2. Unmatched junction bases numbered 5, after V lost 5 bases and J lost 8 bases. The CDR3 is 12 residues long. CDR1 SGHRS and CDR2 YFSETQ come from the germline V gene. In DNA form, the CDR3 reads TGCGCCAGCAGTGCGGGAGGAGGTACCCAGTACTTC. This translates into CASSAGGGTQYF.

V is TRBV7-3 and J is TRBJ2-7; the match to TRBD1 covers 9 bases. V gave up 6 bases and J gave up 3 bases; unmatched junction bases: 9. The CDR3 has 15 residues. Germline-derived CDR1 and CDR2 are SGHTA and FQGTGA. CDR3 sequence reads: CASSQTGGAIYEQYF. CDR3 bases: TGTGCCAGCAGTCAAACAGGGGGCGCGATCTACGAGCAGTACTTC.

The CDR3 protein is CASSSQGLAKNIQYF. CDR3 in DNA: TGTGCCAGCAGCTCTCAGGGACTAGCCAAAAACATTCAGTACTTC. The chain carries TRBV7-8 and TRBJ2-4, with D perhaps TRBD2 (6 bases). V lost 4 bases and J 0 bases, leaving 10 bases between the germline ends. The CDR3 is 15 residues long. The germline V gene has CDR1 SGHVS and CDR2 FQNEAQ.

The table lists this clone with a few counts. The V call is TRBV2, the J call TRBJ1-4; possibly TRBD1 for D (6 bases). Per the germline V gene, CDR1 is SNHLY and CDR2 is FYNNEI. This CDR3 comprises 13 residues. Trimming shortened V by 7 bases and J by 14 bases, and 20 bases separated the two germline ends. CDR3 amino acids: CASTLDTGLPLFF. DNA for the CDR3: TGTGCCAGCACCTTGGACACAGGGCTCCCGCTGTTTTTT.

This clone turned up a few times. The chain is built from TRBV9 and TRBJ1-1, with TRBD1 matching 8 bases. Germline CDR1 reads SGDLS; CDR2 reads YYNGEE. J lost 0 bases, V lost 0 bases, and 7 bases had no gene match. The CDR3 runs 17 residues. CDR3 sequence: CASSVAGGGSVNTEAFF. CDR3 coding DNA: TGTGCCAGCAGCGTAGCAGGGGGCGGTAGTGTGAACACTGAAGCTTTCTTT.

The V and J genes are TRBV7-2 and TRBJ2-1; TRBD1 is a possible D gene (5 bases). The length of the CDR3 is 12 residues. From germline, CDR1 is SGHTA and CDR2 FQGNSA. V was shortened by 7 bases and J by 9 bases, with 13 bases between the two germline ends. In nucleotides, the CDR3 is TGTGCCAGCAACCCAGGGTATGGTGAGCAGTTCTTC. Its protein product is CASNPGYGEQFF.

The rearrangement joins TRBV2 to TRBJ2-6; D gene unclear. Trimming removed 5 bases from V and 2 bases from J, with 10 bases in between. CDR3 length: 15 residues. The germline V gene encodes CDR1 SNHLY and CDR2 FYNNEI. The CDR3 region is CASSPKSTGANVLTF. The CDR3 coding sequence is TGTGCCAGCAGTCCGAAATCTACTGGGGCCAACGTCCTGACTTTC. The whole variable domain, filled in from reference TRBV2 and TRBJ2-6, reads EPEVTQTPSHQVTQMGQEVILRCVPISNHLYFYWYRQILGQKVEFLVSFYNNEISEKSEIFDDQFSVERPDGSNFTLKIRSTKLEDSAMYFCASSPKSTGANVLTFGAGSRLTVL.

This chain uses TRBV10-1 with TRBJ1-1; 10 bases match TRBD1. The CDR3 has 13 amino acids. From germline, CDR1 is WNHNN and CDR2 SYGVQD (reference sequence). Trimming cost V 4 bases and J 9 bases; bases outside gene matches: 5. The CDR3 loop is CASSGQGARKAFF. The CDR3 region has the DNA TGCGCCAGCAGTGGACAGGGGGCGCGTAAAGCTTTCTTT.